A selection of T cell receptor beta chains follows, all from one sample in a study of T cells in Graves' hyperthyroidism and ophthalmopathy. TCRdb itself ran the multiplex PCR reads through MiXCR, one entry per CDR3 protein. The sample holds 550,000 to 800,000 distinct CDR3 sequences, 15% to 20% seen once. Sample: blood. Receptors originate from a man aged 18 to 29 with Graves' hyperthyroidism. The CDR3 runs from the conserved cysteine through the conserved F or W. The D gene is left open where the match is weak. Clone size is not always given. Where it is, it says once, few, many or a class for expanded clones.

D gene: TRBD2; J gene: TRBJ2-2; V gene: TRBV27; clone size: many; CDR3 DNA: TGTGCCAGCCGTCCCGGGACTAGCGGGAGTGGGGAGCTGTTTTTT; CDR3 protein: CASRPGTSGSGELFF
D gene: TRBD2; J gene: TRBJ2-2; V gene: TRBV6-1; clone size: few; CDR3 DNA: TGTGCTAGCAGCTCCGGCACTAGCGCGAACACCGGGGAGCTGTTTTTT; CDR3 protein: CASSSGTSANTGELFF
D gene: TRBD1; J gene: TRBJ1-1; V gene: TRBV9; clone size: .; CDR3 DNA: TGTGCCAGCAGCGTAGGGACAGGGTCGGTAGGGGCTTTCTTT; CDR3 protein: CASSVGTGSVGAFF
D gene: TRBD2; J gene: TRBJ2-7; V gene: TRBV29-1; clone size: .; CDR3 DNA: TGCAGCGTTGAACGCACTAGCGGGTATTACGAGCAGTACTTC; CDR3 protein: CSVERTSGYYEQYF
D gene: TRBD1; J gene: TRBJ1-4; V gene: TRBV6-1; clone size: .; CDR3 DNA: TGTGCCAGCAGGCGCCGGGACAGCTTTGAAAAACTGTTTTTT; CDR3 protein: CASRRRDSFEKLFF
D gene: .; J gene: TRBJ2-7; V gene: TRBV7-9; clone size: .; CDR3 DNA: TGTGCCAGCAGCTTAGTGAACCTCTGGGGCGAGCAGTACTTC; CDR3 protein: CASSLVNLWGEQYF
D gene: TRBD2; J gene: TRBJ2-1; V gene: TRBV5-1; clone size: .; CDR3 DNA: TGCGCCAGCGAAGGGACTAGCGGGAGTCGGGGCTACAATGAGCAGTTCTTC; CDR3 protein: CASEGTSGSRGYNEQFF
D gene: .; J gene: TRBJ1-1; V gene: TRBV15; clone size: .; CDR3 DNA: TGTGCCACCGAGGGAGCAGGTTCCACTGAAGCTTTCTTT; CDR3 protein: CATEGAGSTEAFF
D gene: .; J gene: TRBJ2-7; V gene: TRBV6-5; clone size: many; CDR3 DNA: TGTGCCAGCAGTTACTCGATCGGCAGAAGGGAGCAGTACTTC; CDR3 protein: CASSYSIGRREQYF
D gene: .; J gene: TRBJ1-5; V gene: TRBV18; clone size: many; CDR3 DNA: TGTGCCAGCTCACCACCCGACAGCAATCAGCCCCAGCATTTT; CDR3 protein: CASSPPDSNQPQHF
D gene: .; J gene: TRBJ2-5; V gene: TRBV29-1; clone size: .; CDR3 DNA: TGCAGCGTTACGGATAGCGCGAGGGGTACGGAGACCCAGTACTTC; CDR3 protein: CSVTDSARGTETQYF
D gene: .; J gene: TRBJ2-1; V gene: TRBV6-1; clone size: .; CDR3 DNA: TGTGCCAGCTGCGACTTCCCGCCGCTAAACTCCTACAATGAGCAGTTCTTC; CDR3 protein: CASCDFPPLNSYNEQFF
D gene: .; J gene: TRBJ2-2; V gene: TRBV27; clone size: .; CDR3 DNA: TGTGCCAGCAGTTTAGTAGCGACCGGGGAGCTGTTTTTT; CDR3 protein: CASSLVATGELFF
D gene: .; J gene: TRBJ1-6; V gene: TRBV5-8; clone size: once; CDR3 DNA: TGTGCCAGCAGCTTGGCCATGGGGGCCCATAATTCACCCCTCCACTTT; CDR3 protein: CASSLAMGAHNSPLHF
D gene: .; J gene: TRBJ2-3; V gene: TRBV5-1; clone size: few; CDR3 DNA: TGCGCCAGCAGCCCTCGACCCCCAGGAAGCACAGATACGCAGTATTTT; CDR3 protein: CASSPRPPGSTDTQYF